The clone carrying this TCR beta chain was recorded many times. Its antigen is unknown. These data belong to a study of T-cell reconstitution after alpha-beta-depleted transplantation in children. Points from the study as a whole: T-cell counts and diversity at one year following transplant were attributed mainly to newly produced T cells. The origin of alpha-beta T cells about two months after transplant was reportedly several hundred expanded graft clones.

Preparation of the TCRbeta library was carried out with unique molecular identifiers. TCRdb redid the calling of the PCR reads with MiXCR, one entry per CDR3 protein. The repertoire consists of 40,000 to 55,000 distinct CDR3 sequences, with less than 6% occurring once and the leading ten covering under 35%. The CDR3 is made up of 15 amino acids. The V gene lost 1 base and the J gene lost 3 bases, with 12 bases spanning the gap. The sample consisted of PBMCs, mostly from graft donor cells, taken 60 days after TCRalphabeta/CD19-depleted stem cell transplant. The origin of this receptor is a female patient between 2 and 15 years old who had a stem cell transplant for aplastic anemia, so the T cells may come from the graft donor. The rearrangement uses TRBV12-3 or TRBV12-4 and TRBJ1-1; the D is unclear. The CDR3 region is CASSLGGRSYTEAFF. The CDR3 DNA follows: TGTGCCAGCAGTTTAGGAGGGAGATCTTACACTGAAGCTTTCTTT.